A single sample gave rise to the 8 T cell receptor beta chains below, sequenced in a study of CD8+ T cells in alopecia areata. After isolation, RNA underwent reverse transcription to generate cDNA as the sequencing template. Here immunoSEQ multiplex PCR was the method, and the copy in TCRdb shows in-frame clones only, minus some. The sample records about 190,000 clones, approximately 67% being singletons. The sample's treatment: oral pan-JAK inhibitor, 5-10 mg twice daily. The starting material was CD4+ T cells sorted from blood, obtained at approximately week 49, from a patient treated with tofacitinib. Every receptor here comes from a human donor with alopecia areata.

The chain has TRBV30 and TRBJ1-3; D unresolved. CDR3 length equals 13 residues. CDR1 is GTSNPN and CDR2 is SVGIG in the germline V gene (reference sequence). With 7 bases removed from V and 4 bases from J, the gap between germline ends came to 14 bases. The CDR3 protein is CASLPAAGNTIYF. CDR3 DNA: TGTGCCTCGCTTCCCGCTGCCGGAAACACCATATATTTT.

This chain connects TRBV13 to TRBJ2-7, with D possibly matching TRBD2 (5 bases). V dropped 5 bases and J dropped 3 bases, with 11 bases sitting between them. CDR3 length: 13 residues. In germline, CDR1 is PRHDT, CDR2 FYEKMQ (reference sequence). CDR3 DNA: TGTGCCAGCAGCGGTGGCGGGTTCTACGAGCAGTACTTC. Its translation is CASSGGGFYEQYF.

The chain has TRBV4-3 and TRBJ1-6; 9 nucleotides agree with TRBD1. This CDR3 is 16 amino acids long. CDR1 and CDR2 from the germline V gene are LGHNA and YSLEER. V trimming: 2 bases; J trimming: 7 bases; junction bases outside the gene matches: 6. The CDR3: CASSQTHGTGNSPLHF. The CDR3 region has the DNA TGCGCCAGCAGCCAAACCCACGGGACAGGGAATTCACCCCTCCACTTT.

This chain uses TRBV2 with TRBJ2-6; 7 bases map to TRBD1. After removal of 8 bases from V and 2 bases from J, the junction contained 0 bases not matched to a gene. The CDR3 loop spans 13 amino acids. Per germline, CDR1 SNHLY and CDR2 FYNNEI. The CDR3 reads CASQGAGANVLTF. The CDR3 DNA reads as TGTGCCAGCCAGGGGGCTGGGGCCAACGTCCTGACTTTC.

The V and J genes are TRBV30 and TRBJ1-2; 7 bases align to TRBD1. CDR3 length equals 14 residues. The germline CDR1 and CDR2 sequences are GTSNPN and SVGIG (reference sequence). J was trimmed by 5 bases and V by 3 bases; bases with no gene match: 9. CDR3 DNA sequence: TGTGCCTGGAGCTTAAAAGGGACAGATTATGGCTACACCTTC. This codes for CAWSLKGTDYGYTF. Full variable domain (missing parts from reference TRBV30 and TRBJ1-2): SQTIHQWPATLVQPVGSPLSLECTVEGTSNPNLYWYRQAAGRGLQLLFYSVGIGQISSEVPQNLSASRPQDRQFILSSKKLLLSDSGFYLCAWSLKGTDYGYTFGSGTRLTVV.

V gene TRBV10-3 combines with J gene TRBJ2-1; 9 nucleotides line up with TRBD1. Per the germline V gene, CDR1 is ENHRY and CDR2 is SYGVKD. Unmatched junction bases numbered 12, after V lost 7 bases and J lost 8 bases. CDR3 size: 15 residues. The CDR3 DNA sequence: TGTGCCATCACCCCCACGGGACAGGGAATCGATGAGCAGTTCTTC. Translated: CAITPTGQGIDEQFF.

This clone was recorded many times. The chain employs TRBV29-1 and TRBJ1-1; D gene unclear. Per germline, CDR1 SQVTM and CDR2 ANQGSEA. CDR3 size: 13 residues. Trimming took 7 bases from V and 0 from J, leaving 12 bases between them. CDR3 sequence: CSAPNDMNTEAFF. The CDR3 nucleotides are TGCAGCGCCCCGAATGATATGAACACTGAAGCTTTCTTT. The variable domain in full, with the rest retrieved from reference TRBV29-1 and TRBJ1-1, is SAVISQKPSRDICQRGTSLTIQCQVDSQVTMMFWYRQQPGQSLTLIATANQGSEATYESGFVIDKFPISRPNLTFSTLTVSNMSPEDSSIYLCSAPNDMNTEAFFGQGTRLTVV.

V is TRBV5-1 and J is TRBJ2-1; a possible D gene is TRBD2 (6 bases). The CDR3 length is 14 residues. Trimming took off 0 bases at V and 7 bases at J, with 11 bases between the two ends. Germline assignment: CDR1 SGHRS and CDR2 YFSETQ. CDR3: CASSLVLAKNEQFF. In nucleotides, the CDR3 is TGCGCCAGCAGCTTGGTTCTAGCGAAGAATGAGCAGTTCTTC.